The sequence of this TCR beta chain was determined in a study of tumor-infiltrating lymphocytes in primary liver carcinoma. On the study more broadly: Tumor lesions were T1-T3 N0M0 and spanned about 4.2 to 11 cm. Samples returned roughly 3.65 to 8 million productive TCRbeta reads each. Read depth did not differ significantly between tissue types. Study observations and caveats: The use of bulk unsorted samples meant that CD4+ and CD8+ repertoires were not compared.

The researchers obtained blood RNA from unsorted whole blood and also extracted germline DNA. In germline, CDR1 is MNHNS, CDR2 SASEGT. V was pared by 2 bases and J by 1 base, with 16 bases of the junction left unmatched. The CDR3 is 19 residues long. Worth noting for this clonotype: As yet, its antigen is unknown.

From approximately 0.5 ug of total RNA, TCR beta-specific cDNA was reverse-transcribed using a constant-region primer. What produced the TCR beta libraries was three nested multiplex PCR rounds using slightly modified ARM-PCR. The first two PCR rounds, roughly 9 cycles each, used TRBV1-TRBV30 forward primers and a C-beta reverse primer. TCRdb reprocessed the multiplex PCR reads with MiXCR, giving one entry per CDR3 protein. There are about 320,000 distinct CDR3 sequences in the sample; 65% occur only once, and approximately 9% lies in the top ten. V and J are TRBV6-1 and TRBJ2-7; 8 bases match TRBD1. The receptor comes from a man between 40 and 49 years old with primary liver carcinoma and hepatitis B virus infection. The sequencing input was peripheral blood. CDR3 loop: CASSEQGAGGSSSSYEQYF. CDR3 nucleotides: TGTGCCAGCAGTGAACAGGGGGCAGGGGGTTCTTCAAGTTCCTACGAGCAGTACTTC.